This T cell receptor (beta chain) was recovered during a study of CD8+ T cells in alopecia areata. The overall study: For the treated group, dosing was oral tofacitinib at 5 to 10 mg twice daily. Study-wide results and caveats: Lesional scalp displayed greater clonality than normal scalp, most notably in alopecia totalis/universalis. Scalp clonality decreased significantly with tofacitinib, and so did expanded CD8+ clones among the top 100.

RNA extraction and reverse transcription yielded cDNA as sequencing template. Profiled with immunoSEQ multiplex PCR; TCRdb holds only in-frame clones, not every one. The table lists 180,000 or so clones, roughly 64% of them singletons, with 5.5% to 6% in the top ten. Trimming shortened V by 6 bases and J by 6 bases, and 15 bases separated the two germline ends. CDR1 and CDR2 (germline): MNHEY, SMNVEV (reference sequence). The CDR3 has 14 residues. Treatment given: oral pan-JAK inhibitor, 5-10 mg twice daily. A remark on this clone: Its cognate antigen is unknown.

The clonotype comes from a human donor with alopecia areata. The sequenced sample was CD4+ T cells sorted from blood, obtained at week 24, from a patient treated with tofacitinib. The chain has TRBV27 and TRBJ1-5, with no clear D. The CDR3 spells CASRRVEVGQPQHF. The CDR3, as DNA: TGTGCCAGCAGGAGGGTCGAGGTGGGTCAGCCCCAGCATTTT.